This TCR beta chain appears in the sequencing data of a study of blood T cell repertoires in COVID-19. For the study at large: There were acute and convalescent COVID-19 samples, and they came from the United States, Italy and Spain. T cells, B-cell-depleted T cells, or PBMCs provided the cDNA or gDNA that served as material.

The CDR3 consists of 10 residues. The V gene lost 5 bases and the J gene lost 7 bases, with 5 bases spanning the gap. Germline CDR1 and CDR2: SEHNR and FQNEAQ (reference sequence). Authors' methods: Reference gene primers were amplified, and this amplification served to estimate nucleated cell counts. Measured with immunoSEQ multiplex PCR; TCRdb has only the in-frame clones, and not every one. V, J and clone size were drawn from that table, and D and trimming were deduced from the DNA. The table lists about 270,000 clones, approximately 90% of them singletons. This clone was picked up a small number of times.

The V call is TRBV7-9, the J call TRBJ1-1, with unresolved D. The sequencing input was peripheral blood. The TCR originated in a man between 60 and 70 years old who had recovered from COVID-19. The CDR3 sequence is CASSTVEAFF. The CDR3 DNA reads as TGTGCCAGCAGCACAGTTGAAGCTTTCTTT.